Following are 26 T cell receptor beta chains from one sample sequenced in a study of Ad26.COV2.S vaccination and SARS-CoV-2 variants. Treatment of the sample: 15 to 20 received Ad26.COV2.S at low or high dose, single or two shots; 5 received placebo; per-sample allocation not given. Specimens were obtained on day 63 following the first vaccine or placebo injection. The assay was immunoSEQ multiplex PCR, and TCRdb's table has in-frame clones only and misses some. The sample yields around 250,000 clones, around 87% seen once. Sample: peripheral blood, taken in a trial of Ad26.COV2.S vaccine versus placebo. All receptors come from a person between 18 and 60 years old who received the Ad26.COV2.S COVID-19 vaccine or a placebo.

The V call is TRBV28, the J call TRBJ1-2, with D perhaps matching TRBD1 (5 bases). V lost 6 bases and J lost 3, with 14 bases in between. CDR3 length equals 14 residues. CDR1 is MDHEN and CDR2 is SYDVKM in the germline V gene. CDR3 protein: CASRTFGTDYGYTF. The CDR3 nucleotides are TGTGCCAGCAGAACTTTTGGGACTGACTATGGCTACACCTTC.

This chain uses TRBV6-2 or TRBV6-3 with TRBJ1-1, with D possibly matching TRBD1 (6 bases). Germline V gene lookup returns CDR1 MNHEY and CDR2 SVGEGT. This CDR3 comprises 13 residues. V lost 4 bases to trimming and J lost 6 bases, with 12 bases between them. CDR3 sequence reads: CASSSQGVAEAFF. The CDR3 bases are TGTGCCAGCAGTTCACAGGGAGTAGCTGAAGCTTTCTTT.

This chain connects TRBV27 to TRBJ1-5, with 10 bases aligning to TRBD1. V lost 4 bases to trimming and J lost 7 bases; unmatched junction nucleotides: 7. Germline V gives CDR1 MNHEY, CDR2 SMNVEV (reference sequence). This CDR3 is built from 15 residues. CDR3 in amino acids: CASSSGTGAEQPQHF. Written as DNA, the CDR3 is TGTGCCAGCAGTTCCGGGACAGGGGCTGAACAGCCCCAGCATTTT.

The genes are TRBV4-1 and TRBJ2-6, with D unclear. The CDR3 is 15 residues long. Looked up from germline, CDR1 is MGHRA and CDR2 is YSYEKL. V shed 1 base and J shed 0 bases, with 4 bases lying between them. CDR3 loop: CASSQAHSGANVLTF. DNA for the CDR3: TGCGCCAGCAGCCAAGCCCACTCTGGGGCCAACGTCCTGACTTTC.

This chain connects TRBV9 to TRBJ2-3, with D possibly matching TRBD1 (6 bases). Germline loops: CDR1 SGDLS, CDR2 YYNGEE. This CDR3 has 16 amino acids. V was clipped by 4 bases and J by 0 bases, with 15 bases between them. The CDR3 here is CASSSGQSPSTDTQYF. CDR3 sequence (DNA): TGTGCCAGCAGCTCCGGACAGAGCCCTAGCACAGATACGCAGTATTTT.

This rearrangement joins TRBV2 to TRBJ2-5; TRBD2 is a possible D gene (5 bases). Germline V gives CDR1 SNHLY, CDR2 FYNNEI. The CDR3 is made up of 12 amino acids. V was shortened by 5 bases and J by 5 bases, with 9 bases between the two germline ends. The CDR3 coding sequence is TGTGCCAGCAGTCCGGGGTCCGAGACCCAGTACTTC. Encoded protein: CASSPGSETQYF. Looking up the rest from reference TRBV2 and TRBJ2-5 gives the full variable domain: EPEVTQTPSHQVTQMGQEVILRCVPISNHLYFYWYRQILGQKVEFLVSFYNNEISEKSEIFDDQFSVERPDGSNFTLKIRSTKLEDSAMYFCASSPGSETQYFGPGTRLLVL.

This rearrangement joins TRBV30 to TRBJ1-2; D unclear. The length of the CDR3 is 11 residues. Germline V gives CDR1 GTSNPN, CDR2 SVGIG (reference sequence). V was trimmed by 0 bases and J by 7 bases, leaving 6 bases between them. CDR3 sequence: CAWSVLGGYTF. In DNA, the CDR3 is TGTGCCTGGAGTGTCTTGGGTGGCTACACCTTC.

The V gene is TRBV7-9, the J gene TRBJ2-5; 7 bases agree with TRBD1. After removal of 5 bases from V and 0 bases from J, the junction contained 12 bases not matched to a gene. Germline loops: CDR1 SEHNR, CDR2 FQNEAQ (reference sequence). The CDR3 covers 17 residues. The CDR3 loop reads CASSTGVARGHQETQYF. In DNA, the CDR3 is TGTGCCAGCAGCACAGGGGTAGCCAGGGGTCACCAAGAGACCCAGTACTTC.

On this clone itself: One junction end does not reproduce the germline sequence, and a read error may be involved. J is TRBJ2-3 and V is TRBV5-4, with D perhaps TRBD1 or TRBD2 (5 bases each). Germline CDR1 and CDR2: SGHNT and YYREEE (reference sequence). The CDR3 covers 15 residues. CDR3 in amino acids: CASSLAGTGTDTQYF. Written as DNA, the CDR3 is TGTGCCAGCAGTTTGGCCGGGACGGGCACAGATACGCAGTATTTT.

V and J are TRBV7-9 and TRBJ1-5; TRBD1 might be the D (5 bases). The CDR3 runs 13 residues. Trimming removed 3 bases at V and 5 bases at J, with 8 bases between. Germline V gene lookup returns CDR1 SEHNR and CDR2 FQNEAQ (reference sequence). The CDR3 is CASSLGGDQPQHF. CDR3 sequence (DNA): TGTGCCAGCAGCTTGGGGGGGGATCAGCCCCAGCATTTT.

This chain links TRBV7-3 with TRBJ2-2, with D unclear. CDR1 and CDR2 (germline): SGHTA, FQGTGA. V lost 6 bases to trimming and J lost 2 bases, with 16 bases between them. The CDR3 extends over 16 amino acids. CDR3: CASRYPGTANTGELFF. CDR3 DNA: TGTGCCAGCAGGTATCCGGGCACAGCTAACACCGGGGAGCTGTTTTTT.

The chain couples TRBV15 to TRBJ2-5; TRBD2 is a possible D gene (7 bases). Trimming took off 8 bases at V and 3 bases at J, with 22 bases between the two ends. The length of the CDR3 is 16 residues. Looked up from germline, CDR1 is LNHNV and CDR2 is YYDKDF (reference sequence). DNA of the CDR3: TGTGCCACCTTACAGCAGGGGAGGGGGTTGAAAGAGACCCAGTACTTC. Protein product: CATLQQGRGLKETQYF. The full variable domain, completed using reference TRBV15 and TRBJ2-5, is DAMVIQNPRYQVTQFGKPVTLSCSQTLNHNVMYWYQQKSSQAPKLLFHYYDKDFNNEADTPDNFQSRRPNTSFCFLDIRSPGLGDTAMYLCATLQQGRGLKETQYFGPGTRLLVL.

V is TRBV9 and J is TRBJ2-7; 7 bases are a match to TRBD1. The V and J ends lost 4 bases and 3 bases, in that order; junction bases with no gene match: 13. Germline assignment: CDR1 SGDLS and CDR2 YYNGEE. The CDR3 is made up of 16 amino acids. The CDR3 region has the DNA TGTGCCAGCAGCCCACGGGGACAGCAAGGGATCTACGAGCAGTACTTC. Amino acid sequence: CASSPRGQQGIYEQYF.

This clone was counted between two and nine times. The chain is built from TRBV19 and TRBJ2-7; no firm D call. This CDR3 spans 14 amino acids. Trimming shortened V by 6 bases and J by 0 bases, and 12 bases separated the two germline ends. Germline V lookup: CDR1 LNHDA, CDR2 SQIVND (reference sequence). The CDR3 DNA is TGTGCCAGTAGCTACTCCGGGCCCTCCTACGAGCAGTACTTC. This codes for CASSYSGPSYEQYF.

The CDR3 loop is CASRDIQGRGGNQPQHF. The DNA of the CDR3 is TGTGCCAGTAGAGATATACAGGGGCGGGGAGGCAATCAGCCCCAGCATTTT. The chain recombines TRBV2 with TRBJ1-5; TRBD1 matches 7 bases. Germline trimming cut 9 bases from V and 2 bases from J; bases unmatched to any gene: 16. CDR3 length equals 17 residues. Germline lookup yields CDR1 SNHLY and CDR2 FYNNEI. The full variable domain, rest sourced from reference TRBV2 and TRBJ1-5, is EPEVTQTPSHQVTQMGQEVILRCVPISNHLYFYWYRQILGQKVEFLVSFYNNEISEKSEIFDDQFSVERPDGSNFTLKIRSTKLEDSAMYFCASRDIQGRGGNQPQHFGDGTRLSIL.

V usage is TRBV3-1 (or the pseudogene TRBV3-2) and J usage is TRBJ2-3; D possibly corresponds to TRBD2 (5 bases). This CDR3 is 13 amino acids long. CDR1 LGHDT and CDR2 YNNKEL come from the germline V gene (reference sequence). V lost 4 bases and J 14 bases, leaving 19 bases between the germline ends. DNA of the CDR3: TGTGCCAGCAGCCTCCCGGACTCGGTTTTTCCGTATTTT. Amino acid sequence: CASSLPDSVFPYF.

The V gene is TRBV7-2, the J gene TRBJ2-5, with D perhaps matching TRBD1 (6 bases). This CDR3 is 15 amino acids long. Germline assignment: CDR1 SGHTA and CDR2 FQGNSA. The V end was cut by 3 bases, the J end by 0 bases, with 11 bases between. This CDR3 reads CASSFQRGYQETQYF. In DNA, the CDR3 is TGTGCCAGCAGCTTCCAAAGGGGGTACCAAGAGACCCAGTACTTC.

A single count supports this clone. This chain links TRBV7-2 with TRBJ2-5, with 8 bases matching TRBD2. V lost 5 bases, J lost 4 bases, and 6 bases stayed unmatched. The germline CDR1 and CDR2 sequences are SGHTA and FQGNSA. CDR3 size: 14 residues. The CDR3 bases are TGTGCCAGCAGCACCCGTCGGGGGGGAGAGACCCAGTACTTC. Amino acid sequence: CASSTRRGGETQYF.

The gene calls are TRBV4-3 and TRBJ1-2, with 7 bases fitting TRBD1. V dropped 3 bases and J dropped 8; count of bases not matched to a gene: 15. CDR3 length: 16 amino acids. Germline V CDR1 and CDR2: LGHNA, YSLEER. The CDR3 spells CASSHIGGGTFGGYTF. In DNA form, the CDR3 reads TGCGCCAGCAGCCATATAGGAGGGGGCACTTTTGGGGGCTACACCTTC.

This chain connects TRBV19 to TRBJ1-5; possibly TRBD1 for D (5 bases). The CDR3 runs to 14 residues. Looked up from germline, CDR1 is LNHDA and CDR2 is SQIVND (reference sequence). V was clipped by 1 base and J by 2 bases, with 6 bases between them. This CDR3 is CASSIGDGNQPQHF. The DNA for the CDR3 is TGTGCCAGTAGTATAGGGGACGGCAATCAGCCCCAGCATTTT.

The chain is built from TRBV10-1 and TRBJ2-3; tentative D call: TRBD2 (5 bases). Trimming took off 5 bases at V and 0 bases at J, with 9 bases between the two ends. The CDR3 contains 14 residues. Germline CDR1 and CDR2: WNHNN and SYGVQD (reference sequence). DNA of the CDR3: TGCGCCAGCAGTACTCGAGGGAGCACAGATACGCAGTATTTT. Protein sequence: CASSTRGSTDTQYF.

The V call is TRBV7-2, the J call TRBJ2-7, with D maybe TRBD2 (6 bases). This CDR3 has 13 amino acids. Germline CDR1 reads SGHTA; CDR2 reads FQGNSA. V shed 5 bases and J shed 5 bases, with 13 bases lying between them. The CDR3 reads CASSVTGGDEQYF. CDR3 DNA: TGTGCCAGCAGCGTCACAGGAGGGGACGAGCAGTACTTC.

V gene TRBV5-8 combines with J gene TRBJ1-2; D unresolved. The CDR3 loop spans 15 amino acids. The V end was cut by 2 bases, the J end by 2 bases, with 13 bases between. Germline values: CDR1 SGHTS, CDR2 YDEGEE. The CDR3 region is CASSLSTRQNYGYTF. DNA of the CDR3: TGTGCCAGCAGCTTATCGACCAGGCAAAACTATGGCTACACCTTC.

This clone occurred once. The V gene is TRBV10-3, the J gene TRBJ1-5; TRBD1 agrees at 7 bases. J was trimmed by 0 bases and V by 3 bases; bases with no gene match: 11. CDR3 length: 18 residues. Germline V gene data show CDR1 as ENHRY and CDR2 as SYGVKD. The DNA for the CDR3 is TGTGCCATCAGTGAACCGGCCAGGGGGGGATATAGCAATCAGCCCCAGCATTTT. Its protein is CAISEPARGGYSNQPQHF.

The chain has TRBV7-2 and TRBJ2-5, with no clear D. This CDR3 spans 11 amino acids. Germline V lookup: CDR1 SGHTA, CDR2 FQGNSA. Between the trimmed V and J ends, which lost 8 bases and 5 bases, there was a span of 9 bases. The CDR3 nucleotides read TGTGCCAGCGGGGTAGGCGAGACCCAGTACTTC. This gives the protein CASGVGETQYF. Using reference TRBV7-2 and TRBJ2-5 for the parts outside the CDR3, the full variable domain is GAGVSQSPSNKVTEKGKDVELRCDPISGHTALYWYRQSLGQGLEFLIYFQGNSAPDKSGLPSDRFSAERTGGSVSTLTIQRTQQEDSAVYLCASGVGETQYFGPGTRLLVL.

The rearrangement joins TRBV4-2 to TRBJ2-1; D gene unclear. This CDR3 has 17 amino acids. Germline V gene lookup returns CDR1 LGHNA and CDR2 YNFKEQ. Trimming took 1 base from V and 8 from J, leaving 21 bases between them. The chain's CDR3 is CASSQVGLGALYDEQFF. DNA for the CDR3: TGTGCCAGCAGCCAAGTTGGCCTCGGAGCCCTATACGATGAGCAGTTCTTC.